The 26 T cell receptor beta chains reported below all come from one sample, sequenced in a study of CD8 T cells in Susac syndrome. Random hexamers were used to reverse transcribe an amount of roughly 0.45 to 1 ug RNA. TCRdb reprocessed the immunoSEQ multiplex PCR reads with MiXCR, giving one entry per CDR3 protein. The top ten hold approximately 0.12% of the sample, which has about 400,000 distinct CDR3 sequences, 85% seen once. Sequencing was done on a sample of CD8+ T cells from PBMCs. Source of these receptors: a human donor with multiple sclerosis.

The chain has TRBV7-2 and TRBJ2-1; 8 bases fit TRBD2. Germline CDR1 reads SGHTA; CDR2 reads FQGNSA. Trimming at V came to 0 bases and at J to 9 bases, leaving 13 bases not matched to a gene. The CDR3 is 17 residues long. This CDR3 reads CASSLARRGAFFGEQFF. In DNA form, the CDR3 reads TGTGCCAGCAGCTTAGCTAGGCGGGGGGCGTTTTTTGGTGAGCAGTTCTTC.

This clonotype was observed a handful of times. This chain connects TRBV2 to TRBJ1-1; 7 bases align to TRBD1. Germline V gene data show CDR1 as SNHLY and CDR2 as FYNNEI. The CDR3 runs to 14 residues. J was trimmed by 0 bases and V by 4 bases; bases with no gene match: 2. CDR3 protein: CASSGTGVNTEAFF. In DNA form, the CDR3 reads TGTGCCAGCAGTGGGACAGGCGTGAACACTGAAGCTTTCTTT.

A note on this clonotype: One junction end does not reproduce the germline sequence, and a read error may be involved. The rearrangement uses TRBV7-9 and TRBJ2-3, with D perhaps matching TRBD1 (6 bases). The CDR3 is made up of 16 amino acids. CDR1 and CDR2 (germline): SEHNR, FQNEAQ (reference sequence). CDR3 protein: CASSLAGQGNTGTQYF. As DNA, the CDR3 is TGTGCCAGCAGCTTAGCGGGGCAGGGGAACACAGGTACGCAGTATTTT.

CDR3: CASSHDTQTGGNTEAFF. DNA for the CDR3: TGCGCCAGCAGCCATGACACACAAACAGGGGGGAACACTGAAGCTTTCTTT. This chain connects TRBV4-1 to TRBJ1-1; 8 positions match TRBD1. This CDR3 is 17 amino acids long. The V and J ends lost 3 bases and 1 base, in that order; junction bases with no gene match: 10. Germline V lookup: CDR1 MGHRA, CDR2 YSYEKL.

For the CDR3, the DNA is TGTGCCAGCACCCTTCGGGGAGGGGGCGGCTATGGCTACACCTTC. Its translation: CASTLRGGGGYGYTF. V is TRBV27 and J is TRBJ1-2; TRBD1 matches 7 bases. The V and J ends lost 7 bases and 4 bases, in that order; junction bases with no gene match: 12. Germline V lookup: CDR1 MNHEY, CDR2 SMNVEV (reference sequence). The CDR3 covers 15 residues.

This clonotype was observed a handful of times. The chain couples TRBV6-1 to TRBJ2-1; D is possibly TRBD1 (5 bases). The V end was cut by 5 bases, the J end by 10 bases, with 21 bases between. The CDR3 is 15 residues long. Germline V gives CDR1 MNHNS, CDR2 SASEGT. The chain's CDR3 is CASSPWQGRPEEQFF. In DNA form, the CDR3 reads TGTGCCAGCAGTCCCTGGCAGGGCCGACCTGAGGAGCAGTTCTTC.

The V call is TRBV7-9, the J call TRBJ2-7; 9 bases are a match to TRBD2. V lost 5 bases to trimming and J lost 2 bases; unmatched junction nucleotides: 7. Germline V gene data show CDR1 as SEHNR and CDR2 as FQNEAQ (reference sequence). CDR3 size: 15 residues. CDR3 nucleotides: TGTGCCAGCAGCGTCTCTAGCGGGGCCACCTACGAGCAGTACTTC. Amino acids: CASSVSSGATYEQYF.

As DNA, the CDR3 is TGTGCCAGCACCTCCTTAGAAGAGACCCAGTACTTC. Encoded protein: CASTSLEETQYF. The chain employs TRBV7-9 and TRBJ2-5; D unresolved. Per the germline V gene, CDR1 is SEHNR and CDR2 is FQNEAQ (reference sequence). The CDR3 runs to 12 residues. Trimming left V 7 bases short and J 3 bases short, with 9 bases between.

In this sample, this clonotype turned up once. This chain links TRBV7-9 with TRBJ2-7; D unclear. CDR1 and CDR2 from the germline V gene are SEHNR and FQNEAQ (reference sequence). V lost 0 bases, J lost 6 bases, and 9 bases lay in between. The CDR3 totals 13 residues. The CDR3 DNA reads TGTGCCAGCAGCTTAGCATCCGGCCTCGAGCAGTACTTC. Translating it yields CASSLASGLEQYF.

This rearrangement joins TRBV24-1 to TRBJ2-3; D unclear. This CDR3 is 11 amino acids long. Germline CDR1 and CDR2: KGHDR and SFDVKD. Trimming removed 3 bases at V and 11 bases at J, with 8 bases between. The CDR3 here is CATSDTLQQYF. The CDR3 coding sequence is TGTGCCACCAGTGATACCCTCCAGCAGTATTTT.

The chain combines TRBV27 with TRBJ2-6; D unclear. This CDR3 is 14 amino acids long. Germline CDR1 and CDR2: MNHEY and SMNVEV (reference sequence). Trimming pared 8 bases from V and 1 base from J, leaving 9 bases between. Here the CDR3 DNA reads TGTGCCAGCCGAGAGCTGTCTGGGGCCAACGTCCTGACTTTC. Protein product: CASRELSGANVLTF.

This clonotype has only one observation. This chain uses TRBV11-2 with TRBJ1-1; no firm D call. The V end was cut by 1 base, the J end by 0 bases, with 12 bases between. This CDR3 has 16 amino acids. Germline-derived CDR1 and CDR2 are SGHAT and FQNNGV. This CDR3 reads CASSLADIGLNTEAFF. In DNA form, the CDR3 reads TGTGCCAGCAGCTTAGCCGATATAGGGTTGAACACTGAAGCTTTCTTT.

The rearrangement links TRBV2 to TRBJ1-5; TRBD1 might be the D (5 bases). Between the trimmed V and J ends, which lost 7 bases and 4 bases, there was a span of 17 bases. There are 15 residues in the CDR3. Germline loops: CDR1 SNHLY, CDR2 FYNNEI. CDR3 protein: CASMVGAGSNQPQHF. In DNA form, the CDR3 reads TGTGCCAGCATGGTTGGGGCAGGGTCAAATCAGCCCCAGCATTTT.

V gene TRBV3-1 combines with J gene TRBJ1-1; 7 bases are shared with TRBD1. V dropped 1 base and J dropped 4; count of bases not matched to a gene: 9. Per the germline V gene, CDR1 is LGHDT and CDR2 is YNNKEL (reference sequence). The CDR3 totals 16 residues. The CDR3 DNA follows: TGTGCCAGCAGCCAAGTCGTTGACAGGGAGCGCACTGAAGCTTTCTTT. Protein sequence: CASSQVVDRERTEAFF.

V usage is TRBV27 and J usage is TRBJ2-7; D may be TRBD2 (5 bases). The V end was cut by 3 bases, the J end by 6 bases, with 9 bases between. Germline CDR1 is MNHEY and CDR2 is SMNVEV (reference sequence). This CDR3 has 12 amino acids. The CDR3 loop is CASSLFGGEQYF. Here the CDR3 DNA reads TGTGCCAGCAGTTTGTTTGGAGGCGAGCAGTACTTC.

The chain is built from TRBV15 and TRBJ1-6; D is perhaps TRBD1 (6 bases). The CDR3 is made up of 16 amino acids. The germline V and J ends were trimmed by 5 bases and 14 bases, with 25 bases remaining between them. Germline V lookup: CDR1 LNHNV, CDR2 YYDKDF (reference sequence). The DNA of the CDR3 is TGTGCCACCAGCGCCCCCCTGACAGTGGACGAGGGGGCCCTCCACTTT. Amino acids: CATSAPLTVDEGALHF.

This clonotype has only a few counts. The chain links TRBV6-5 to TRBJ2-1; TRBD2 agrees at 9 bases. The CDR3 is made up of 15 amino acids. Trimming at V came to 4 bases and at J to 6 bases, leaving 7 bases not matched to a gene. Germline V CDR1 and CDR2: MNHEY, SVGAGI. The CDR3 is CASSLGGGALNEQFF. CDR3 in DNA: TGTGCCAGCAGTTTGGGCGGGGGGGCTCTCAATGAGCAGTTCTTC.

The chain couples TRBV6-2 or TRBV6-3 to TRBJ1-5, with TRBD1 matching over 8 bases. V shed 2 bases, J shed 5 bases, and the junction held 5 bases outside the gene matches. The CDR3 extends over 15 amino acids. Germline V CDR1 and CDR2: MNHEY, SVGEGT. For the CDR3, the DNA is TGTGCCAGCAGTTACGCCACAGGGGGGTATCAGCCCCAGCATTTT. Translating it yields CASSYATGGYQPQHF.

The chain has TRBV9 and TRBJ2-1; D is unclear. Germline V gene sequence: CDR1 SGDLS, CDR2 YYNGEE. Trimming stripped 3 bases from V and 5 bases from J, with 15 bases between. The CDR3 totals 15 residues. The CDR3: CASSAEMGSNNEQFF. The CDR3 DNA reads TGTGCCAGCAGCGCGGAGATGGGATCCAACAATGAGCAGTTCTTC.

The chain carries TRBV4-2 and TRBJ2-1, with 10 bases that match TRBD2. This CDR3 has 17 residues. Germline CDR1 LGHNA, CDR2 YNFKEQ. Trimming cost V 0 bases and J 10 bases; bases outside gene matches: 12. Written as DNA, the CDR3 is TGTGCCAGCAGCCAAGATGTGGGACTAGCGACATTCGAGGAGCAGTTCTTC. It translates to CASSQDVGLATFEEQFF.

The chain couples TRBV27 to TRBJ2-7; D might be TRBD1 (6 bases). V was pared by 5 bases and J by 2 bases, with 16 bases between. Germline V gives CDR1 MNHEY, CDR2 SMNVEV (reference sequence). CDR3 length: 15 amino acids. The CDR3 DNA sequence: TGTGCCAGCAGTCCCATCCAGGGGTCCCCCTACGAGCAGTACTTC. Translation: CASSPIQGSPYEQYF.

This chain connects TRBV6-2 or TRBV6-3 to TRBJ2-7; 9 bases map to TRBD2. Germline V gene lookup returns CDR1 MNHEY and CDR2 SVGEGT. V shed 4 bases and J 5 bases; nucleotides not matched to a gene: 6. CDR3 length: 14 amino acids. As DNA, the CDR3 is TGTGCCAGCAGTTCAAGCGGGGGGTCAGACGAGCAGTACTTC. Its translation: CASSSSGGSDEQYF.

The chain combines TRBV9 with TRBJ1-1; tentative D call: TRBD1 (6 bases). Looked up from germline, CDR1 is SGDLS and CDR2 is YYNGEE. CDR3 length: 16 residues. The ends were cut back, 1 base at V and 0 bases at J, with 13 bases in the middle. The CDR3 DNA reads TGTGCCAGCAGCGTACCCCGCGGGGGCGTGAACACTGAAGCTTTCTTT. It codes for CASSVPRGGVNTEAFF.

The chain links TRBV5-1 to TRBJ2-2; 7 bases are shared with TRBD1. Germline V gene data show CDR1 as SGHRS and CDR2 as YFSETQ. V was clipped by 4 bases and J by 3 bases; unmatched bases: 6. CDR3 length equals 15 residues. The CDR3 loop reads CASSEGTVDTGELFF. The CDR3 bases are TGCGCCAGCAGCGAGGGGACAGTTGACACCGGGGAGCTGTTTTTT.

The chain is built from TRBV9 and TRBJ2-1, with TRBD2 matching 7 bases. The ends lost 4 bases at V and 2 bases at J; junction bases unmatched: 12. This CDR3 spans 17 amino acids. Per germline, CDR1 SGDLS and CDR2 YYNGEE. This CDR3 reads CASSPSAAGVPYNEQFF. Written as DNA, the CDR3 is TGTGCCAGCAGCCCTAGCGCGGCGGGAGTGCCCTACAATGAGCAGTTCTTC. Complete variable domain (other parts from reference TRBV9 and TRBJ2-1): DSGVTQTPKHLITATGQRVTLRCSPRSGDLSVYWYQQSLDQGLQFLIQYYNGEERAKGNILERFSAQQFPDLHSELNLSSLELGDSALYFCASSPSAAGVPYNEQFFGPGTRLTVL.

The V call is TRBV6-1, the J call TRBJ1-5; 10 bases align to TRBD1. There are 18 residues in the CDR3. V was pared by 6 bases and J by 0 bases, with 11 bases of the junction left unmatched. Per germline, CDR1 MNHNS and CDR2 SASEGT. The CDR3 DNA follows: TGTGCCAGCAGCAGGGACAGGGGCGCTTTCCTTAGCAATCAGCCCCAGCATTTT. Encoded protein: CASSRDRGAFLSNQPQHF.